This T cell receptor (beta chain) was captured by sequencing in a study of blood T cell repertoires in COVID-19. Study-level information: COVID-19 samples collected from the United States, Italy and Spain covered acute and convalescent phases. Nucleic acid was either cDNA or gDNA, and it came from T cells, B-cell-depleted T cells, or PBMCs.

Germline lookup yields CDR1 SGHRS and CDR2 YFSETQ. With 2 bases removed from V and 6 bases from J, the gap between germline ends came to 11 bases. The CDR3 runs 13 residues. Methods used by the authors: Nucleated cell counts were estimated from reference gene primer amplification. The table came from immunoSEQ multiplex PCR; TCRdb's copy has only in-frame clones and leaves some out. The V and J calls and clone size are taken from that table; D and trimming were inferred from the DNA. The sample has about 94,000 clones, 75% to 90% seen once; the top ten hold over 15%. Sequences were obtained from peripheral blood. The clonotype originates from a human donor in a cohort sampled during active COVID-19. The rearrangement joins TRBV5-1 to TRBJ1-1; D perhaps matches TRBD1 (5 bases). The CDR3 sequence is CASSFDQGAEAFF. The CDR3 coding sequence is TGCGCCAGCAGCTTCGACCAGGGCGCTGAAGCTTTCTTT.